The next 2 T cell receptor beta chains were all read from a single sample in a study of CD8 T cells in Susac syndrome. The RNA, about 0.5 to 1 ug, was put through reverse transcription using random hexamers. TCRdb used MiXCR to reprocess the immunoSEQ multiplex PCR reads, holding one entry per CDR3 protein. The table has fewer than 95,000 distinct CDR3 sequences, approximately 96% seen once. The sample was CD8+ T cells from PBMCs. The receptors originated from a human donor with Susac syndrome.

The CDR3 nucleotides read TGTGCCACCAAAATAACCGGGGCAGGAAATGGCTACACCTTC. Protein product: CATKITGAGNGYTF. The rearrangement joins TRBV15 to TRBJ1-2; TRBD1 is a possible D gene (5 bases). The CDR3 loop spans 14 amino acids. The germline V gene has CDR1 LNHNV and CDR2 YYDKDF (reference sequence). Trimming removed 7 bases at V and 6 bases at J, with 18 bases between.

V gene TRBV30 combines with J gene TRBJ2-7; 8 nucleotides align to TRBD2. Unmatched junction bases numbered 8, after V lost 1 base and J lost 0 bases. CDR3 length: 16 amino acids. The germline gives CDR1 GTSNPN, CDR2 SVGIG (reference sequence). The CDR3 DNA reads TGTGCCTGGAGTGGCTATAGCGGGACCGTCTCCTACGAGCAGTACTTC. It is translated as CAWSGYSGTVSYEQYF.